These T cell receptor beta chains were read from a single sample in a study of shared clonotypes between healthy human individuals. Data came from immunoSEQ multiplex PCR; TCRdb stores just in-frame clones and leaves some out. The sample lists about 680,000 clones, 92% occurring once. Sequences were obtained from naive CD8+ T cells sorted from blood. These receptors all come from a man aged 25-45 years in good health. The CDR3 runs from the conserved cysteine through the conserved F or W. The D gene is left open where the match is weak. The size entry is marked missing in some rows and otherwise reads once, few, many or a size class.

D,size,V,J,CDR3,DNA
TRBD2,NA,TRBV9,TRBJ2-5,CASSPGTSGGETQYF,TGTGCCAGCAGCCCAGGTACTAGCGGAGGAGAGACCCAGTACTTC
TRBD1,NA,TRBV30,TRBJ1-5,CAWSPGQISNQPQHF,TGTGCCTGGAGTCCGGGACAGATTAGCAATCAGCCCCAGCATTTT
NA,NA,TRBV27,TRBJ2-7,CASSTWDGTYEQYF,TGTGCCAGCAGTACTTGGGACGGAACCTACGAGCAGTACTTC
TRBD2,NA,TRBV7-8,TRBJ2-3,CASSLARLAGRTDTQYF,TGTGCCAGCAGCTTAGCCCGACTAGCGGGAAGGACAGATACGCAGTATTTT
TRBD1,NA,TRBV30,TRBJ2-7,CAWSSTGVGEQYF,TGTGCCTGGAGTTCGACAGGGGTGGGCGAGCAGTACTTC
TRBD2,NA,TRBV29-1,TRBJ2-7,CSVVPAGRETYEQYF,TGCAGCGTTGTTCCCGCTGGGCGGGAGACCTACGAGCAGTACTTC
TRBD2,once,TRBV11-2,TRBJ2-7,CASSLDSSGRVYEQYF,TGTGCCAGCAGCTTAGATAGTAGCGGGAGAGTCTACGAGCAGTACTTC
TRBD1,NA,TRBV19,TRBJ2-1,CASRGTVSYNEQFF,TGTGCCAGTAGGGGGACAGTCTCCTACAATGAGCAGTTCTTC
NA,NA,TRBV7-9,TRBJ2-1,CASSLVAGEQFF,TGTGCCAGCAGCTTAGTCGCTGGTGAGCAGTTCTTC
NA,NA,TRBV16,TRBJ2-7,CASSQSSYEQYF,TGTGCCAGCAGCCAATCCTCCTACGAGCAGTACTTC
TRBD2,NA,TRBV9,TRBJ2-3,CASSLGLADTDTQYF,TGTGCCAGCAGCTTGGGACTAGCGGACACAGATACGCAGTATTTT
NA,few,TRBV10-1,TRBJ2-5,CASIKPQGKTQYF,TGCGCCAGCATCAAACCACAGGGTAAAACCCAGTACTTC
TRBD2,NA,TRBV19,TRBJ2-2,CASSPGLDTGELFF,TGTGCCAGTAGTCCGGGACTAGACACCGGGGAGCTGTTTTTT
NA,NA,TRBV11-2,TRBJ2-2,CASSHQPFTGELFF,TGTGCCAGCAGCCACCAACCATTCACCGGGGAGCTGTTTTTT
NA,NA,TRBV5-5,TRBJ2-3,CASSLGLAGSTDTQYF,TGTGCCAGCAGCTTGGGGCTAGCCGGTAGCACAGATACGCAGTATTTT
NA,NA,TRBV6-5,TRBJ2-2,CASSRVVSTGELFF,TGTGCCAGCAGCCGGGTAGTAAGCACCGGGGAGCTGTTTTTT
NA,NA,TRBV28,TRBJ2-7,CASSLIGGSSYEQYF,TGTGCCAGCAGTCTTATCGGGGGCTCCTCCTACGAGCAGTACTTC
TRBD2,NA,TRBV7-9,TRBJ2-1,CASSFVLAGVGDEQFF,TGTGCCAGCAGCTTCGTGCTAGCGGGAGTCGGCGATGAGCAGTTCTTC
NA,NA,TRBV5-5,TRBJ2-2,CASSDGANTGELFF,TGTGCCAGCAGCGACGGAGCGAACACCGGGGAGCTGTTTTTT
NA,few,TRBV19,TRBJ2-7,CASSMDTTYEQYF,TGTGCCAGTAGTATGGACACAACCTACGAGCAGTACTTC
NA,NA,TRBV13,TRBJ1-2,CASSSTREFRTSSFYGYTF,TGTGCCAGCAGCTCAACCCGTGAATTCAGGACAAGCTCTTTTTATGGCTACACCTTC
TRBD1,NA,TRBV9,TRBJ2-1,CASSGYQGVLWGEQFF,TGTGCCAGCAGCGGCTACCAGGGGGTGCTTTGGGGCGAGCAGTTCTTC
NA,NA,TRBV5-4,TRBJ2-3,CASSLWDSSRTDTQYF,TGTGCCAGCAGCCTTTGGGACTCCTCCCGCACAGATACGCAGTATTTT
NA,NA,TRBV27,TRBJ2-4,CASSDPGAKNIQYF,TGTGCCAGCAGTGACCCCGGGGCCAAAAACATTCAGTACTTC
NA,NA,TRBV5-5,TRBJ1-1,CASSSSWTALNTEAFF,TGTGCCAGCAGCTCTTCCTGGACAGCCCTGAACACTGAAGCTTTCTTT
NA,NA,TRBV7-8,TRBJ1-1,CASSPGGSTEAFF,TGTGCCAGCAGCCCCGGGGGATCCACTGAAGCTTTCTTT